The clone carrying this TCR beta chain appeared many times. Antigen: not known. Using its own MiXCR run on the RT-PCR reads, TCRdb lists one record per CDR3 protein. This sample has under 950,000 distinct CDR3 sequences, with 21% found just once. The data were obtained in a study of response to subunit inactivated influenza vaccine. Study-level results: Authors proposed each seasonal influenza vaccination draws in few new T cells.

The V gene end was trimmed by 4 bases and the J gene end by 5 bases; junction bases not matched to a gene: 3. Germline values: CDR1 SGDLS, CDR2 YYNGEE. CDR3 size: 13 residues. The sample here was PBMCs from blood, taken 4 to 6 days after vaccination. The clonotype originates from a middle-aged man who received an inactivated influenza vaccine. The J gene is TRBJ2-5, the V gene TRBV9; 9 positions agree with TRBD1. CDR3 sequence (DNA): TGTGCCAGCAGCCGGGACAGGGCGGAGACCCAGTACTTC. Amino acids: CASSRDRAETQYF.